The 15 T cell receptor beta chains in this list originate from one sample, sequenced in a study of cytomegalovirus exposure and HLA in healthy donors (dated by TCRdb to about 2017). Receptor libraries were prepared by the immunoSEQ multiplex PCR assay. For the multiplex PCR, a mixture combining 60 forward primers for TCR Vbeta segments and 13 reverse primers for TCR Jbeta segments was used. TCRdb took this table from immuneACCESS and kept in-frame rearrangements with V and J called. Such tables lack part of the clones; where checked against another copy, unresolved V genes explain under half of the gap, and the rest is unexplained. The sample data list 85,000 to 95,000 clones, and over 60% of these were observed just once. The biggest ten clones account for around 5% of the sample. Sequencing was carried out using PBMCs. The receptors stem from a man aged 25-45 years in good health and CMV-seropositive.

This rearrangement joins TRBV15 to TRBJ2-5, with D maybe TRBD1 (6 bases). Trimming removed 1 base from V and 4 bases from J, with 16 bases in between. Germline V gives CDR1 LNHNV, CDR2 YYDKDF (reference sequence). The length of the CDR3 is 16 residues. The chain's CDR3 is CATSRGSVQGRETQYF. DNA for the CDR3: TGTGCCACCAGCAGAGGTTCTGTACAGGGCCGAGAGACCCAGTACTTC.

The CDR3 here is CASSLRVSGTLNTGELFF. CDR3 nucleotide sequence: TGTGCCAGCAGCTTACGGGTTAGCGGGACCCTAAACACCGGGGAGCTGTTTTTT. The gene calls are TRBV7-9 and TRBJ2-2, with TRBD2 matching over 8 bases. The CDR3 spans 18 residues. Trimming removed 2 bases from V and 2 bases from J; junction bases left unmatched: 10. Germline V gene sequence: CDR1 SEHNR, CDR2 FQNEAQ (reference sequence).

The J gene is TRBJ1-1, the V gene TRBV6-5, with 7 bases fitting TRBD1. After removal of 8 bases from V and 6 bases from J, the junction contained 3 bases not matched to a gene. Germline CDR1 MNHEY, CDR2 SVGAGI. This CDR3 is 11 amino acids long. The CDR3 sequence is CASGGTAEAFF. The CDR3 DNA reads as TGTGCCAGCGGGGGGACAGCTGAAGCTTTCTTT.

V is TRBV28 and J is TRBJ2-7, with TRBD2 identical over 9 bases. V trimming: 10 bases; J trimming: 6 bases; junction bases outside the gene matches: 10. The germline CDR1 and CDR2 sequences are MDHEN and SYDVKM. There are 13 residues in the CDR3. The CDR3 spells CAIRGLASGEQYF. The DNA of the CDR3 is TGTGCCATCCGAGGACTAGCGTCGGGCGAGCAGTACTTC.

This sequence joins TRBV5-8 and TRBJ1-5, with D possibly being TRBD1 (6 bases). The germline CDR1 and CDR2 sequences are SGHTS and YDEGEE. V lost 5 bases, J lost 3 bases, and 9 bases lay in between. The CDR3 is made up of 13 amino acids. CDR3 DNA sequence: TGTGCCAGCAGTGGACAGCCCAATCAGCCCCAGCATTTT. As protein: CASSGQPNQPQHF.

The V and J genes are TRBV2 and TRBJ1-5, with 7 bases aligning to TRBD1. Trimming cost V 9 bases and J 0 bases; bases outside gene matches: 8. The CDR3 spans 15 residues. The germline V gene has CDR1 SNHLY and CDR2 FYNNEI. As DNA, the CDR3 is TGTGCCAGTGGTGGACAGGTCGATAGCAATCAGCCCCAGCATTTT. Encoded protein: CASGGQVDSNQPQHF.

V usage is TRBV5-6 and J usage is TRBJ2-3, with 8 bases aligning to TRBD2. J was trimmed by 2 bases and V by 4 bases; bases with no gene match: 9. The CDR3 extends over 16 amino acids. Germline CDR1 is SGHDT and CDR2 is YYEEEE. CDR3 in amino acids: CASSPGGFGNTDTQYF. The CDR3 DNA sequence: TGTGCCAGCAGCCCGGGAGGGTTCGGGAACACAGATACGCAGTATTTT.

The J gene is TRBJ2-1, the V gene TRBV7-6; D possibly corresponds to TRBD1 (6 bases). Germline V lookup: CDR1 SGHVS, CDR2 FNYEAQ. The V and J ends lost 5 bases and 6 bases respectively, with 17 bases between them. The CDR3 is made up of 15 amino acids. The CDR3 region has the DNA TGTGCCAGCAGCCTACAGGGACCGTTGGGCAATGAGCAGTTCTTC. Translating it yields CASSLQGPLGNEQFF.

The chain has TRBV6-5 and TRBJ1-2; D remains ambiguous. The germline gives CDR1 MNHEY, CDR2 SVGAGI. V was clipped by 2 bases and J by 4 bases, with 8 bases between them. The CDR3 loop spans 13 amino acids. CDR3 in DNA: TGTGCCAGCAGTTACGGGCAGATCTATGGCTACACCTTC. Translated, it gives CASSYGQIYGYTF.

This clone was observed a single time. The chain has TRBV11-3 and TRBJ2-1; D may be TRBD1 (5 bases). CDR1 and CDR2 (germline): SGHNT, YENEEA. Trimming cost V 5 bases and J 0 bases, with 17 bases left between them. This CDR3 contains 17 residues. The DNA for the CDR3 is TGTGCCAGCAGCGCATTAAACAGGTGGAGCTCCTACAATGAGCAGTTCTTC. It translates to CASSALNRWSSYNEQFF. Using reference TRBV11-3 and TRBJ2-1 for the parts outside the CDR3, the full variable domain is EAGVVQSPRYKIIEKKQPVAFWCNPISGHNTLYWYLQNLGQGPELLIRYENEEAVDDSQLPKDRFSAERLKGVDSTLKIQPAELGDSAVYLCASSALNRWSSYNEQFFGPGTRLTVL.

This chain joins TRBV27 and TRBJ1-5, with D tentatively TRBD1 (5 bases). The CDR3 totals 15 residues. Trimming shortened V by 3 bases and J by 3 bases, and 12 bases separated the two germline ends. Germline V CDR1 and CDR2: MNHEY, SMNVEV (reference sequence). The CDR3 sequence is CASSLSGTHNQPQHF. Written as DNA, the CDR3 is TGTGCCAGCAGTTTGTCGGGGACTCACAATCAGCCCCAGCATTTT.

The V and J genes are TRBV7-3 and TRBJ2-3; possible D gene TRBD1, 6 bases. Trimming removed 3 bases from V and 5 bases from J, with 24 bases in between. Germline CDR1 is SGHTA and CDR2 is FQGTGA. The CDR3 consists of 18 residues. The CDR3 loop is CASSFQSGAPGIGDTQYF. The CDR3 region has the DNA TGTGCCAGCAGCTTCCAATCAGGGGCACCGGGCATTGGAGATACGCAGTATTTT.

The CDR3, as DNA: TGCGCCAGCAGCTTGGTGGGGGGGTCCTACAATGAGCAGTTCTTC. It translates to CASSLVGGSYNEQFF. The V call is TRBV5-1, the J call TRBJ2-1; 7 bases align to TRBD2. Looked up from germline, CDR1 is SGHRS and CDR2 is YFSETQ. The junction had 1 base not matched to a gene; V was cut back by 0 bases and J by 1 base. This CDR3 contains 15 residues.

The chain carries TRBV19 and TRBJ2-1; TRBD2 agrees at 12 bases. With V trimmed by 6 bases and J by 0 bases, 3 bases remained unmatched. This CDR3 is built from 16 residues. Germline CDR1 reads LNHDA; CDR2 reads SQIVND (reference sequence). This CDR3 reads CASRLTSGSSYNEQFF. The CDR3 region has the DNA TGTGCCAGTAGATTGACTAGCGGGAGCTCCTACAATGAGCAGTTCTTC.

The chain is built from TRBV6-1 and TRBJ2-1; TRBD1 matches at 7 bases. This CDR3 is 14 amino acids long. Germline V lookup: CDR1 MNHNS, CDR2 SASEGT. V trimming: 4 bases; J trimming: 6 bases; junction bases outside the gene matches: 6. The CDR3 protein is CASSALAGGNEQFF. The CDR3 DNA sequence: TGTGCCAGCAGTGCTTTGGCAGGGGGCAATGAGCAGTTCTTC.